These 3 T cell receptor beta chains were sequenced from one sample in a study of OX40 agonist ivuxolimab in advanced cancers. The repertoire was sequenced with immunoSEQ multiplex PCR; TCRdb's copy has only in-frame clones and lacks some. The sample shows tens of thousands of clones, 91% of them seen only once. The source was CD4+ or CD8+ T cells sorted from blood, collected in a trial of the OX40 agonist ivuxolimab. These receptors came from an adult with an advanced solid tumor such as melanoma, head and neck, liver or kidney cancer.

This clone came up a few times. The genes are TRBV9 and TRBJ2-7; 8 bases are a match to TRBD2. The V gene's germline CDR1 is SGDLS and CDR2 YYNGEE. V gave up 0 bases and J gave up 2 bases; unmatched junction bases: 7. The CDR3 is 16 amino acids. In DNA, the CDR3 is TGTGCCAGCAGCGTAGCTGGTGCGGGAGGAACCTACGAGCAGTACTTC. It codes for CASSVAGAGGTYEQYF.

The V call is TRBV27, the J call TRBJ2-1; D is ambiguous. Germline V gene data show CDR1 as MNHEY and CDR2 as SMNVEV (reference sequence). This CDR3 comprises 15 residues. Trimming shortened V by 6 bases and J by 1 base, and 13 bases separated the two germline ends. CDR3 loop: CASRDSLRSYNEQFF. The CDR3 region has the DNA TGTGCCAGCAGGGATTCCTTGAGATCCTACAATGAGCAGTTCTTC.

The rearrangement uses TRBV7-2 and TRBJ2-3; D not resolved. The germline V gene has CDR1 SGHTA and CDR2 FQGNSA. The CDR3 sequence is 12 residues long. Trimming removed 6 bases at V and 5 bases at J, with 9 bases between. The CDR3 DNA is TGTGCCAGCAGGGATACAGAAGATACGCAGTATTTT. This codes for CASRDTEDTQYF.